The rows below give T cell receptor beta chains drawn from one sample of a study of blood T cell repertoires in COVID-19. Data came from immunoSEQ multiplex PCR; TCRdb stores just in-frame clones and leaves some out. The data show about 98,000 clones, with approximately 80% seen just once and approximately 9.8% held by the top ten. The sequenced sample consisted of peripheral blood. The receptor source for this set is a man aged 60-69 years with active or convalescent COVID-19. Both conserved end residues are part of each CDR3. D genes are given only for firm matches. Clone size is stated in some rows and not others, as once, few, many or a class when expanded.

NA	TRBV19	NA	TRBJ1-2	CASSIQNYGYTF	TGTGCCAGTAGTATACAGAACTATGGCTACACCTTC
TRBD2	TRBV5-1	few	TRBJ2-5	CASSYNGAGEETQYF	TGCGCCAGCAGCTACAACGGGGCGGGAGAGGAGACCCAGTACTTC
NA	TRBV18	few	TRBJ2-2	CASSPPYTGELFF	TGTGCCAGCTCACCACCCTACACCGGGGAGCTGTTTTTT
NA	TRBV14	NA	TRBJ1-2	CASSHRAPPDGYTF	TGTGCCAGCAGCCACCGAGCACCCCCGGATGGCTACACCTTC
TRBD2	TRBV9	NA	TRBJ2-2	CASSPVETSGIGELFF	TGTGCCAGCAGCCCAGTCGAGACTAGCGGAATCGGGGAGCTGTTTTTT
NA	TRBV9	NA	TRBJ1-1	CASSPDSGTAGTEAFF	TGTGCCAGCAGCCCTGACTCCGGGACGGCGGGGACTGAAGCTTTCTTT
NA	TRBV6-5	NA	TRBJ2-7	CASSYGRRVYEQYF	TGTGCCAGCAGTTACGGGCGGAGGGTCTACGAGCAGTACTTC
TRBD1	TRBV27	NA	TRBJ2-5	CASSRGFKETQYF	TGTGCCAGCAGCAGGGGGTTTAAAGAGACCCAGTACTTC
TRBD2	TRBV2	NA	TRBJ2-5	CATVASGRGETQYF	TGTGCCACGGTCGCTAGCGGGAGAGGGGAGACCCAGTACTTC
NA	TRBV2	NA	TRBJ1-2	CASREQGYGYTF	TGTGCCAGCAGGGAACAGGGATATGGCTACACCTTC
NA	TRBV5-1	few	TRBJ2-2	CASSLLVATQDTGELFF	TGCGCCAGCAGCTTGTTGGTGGCCACCCAGGACACCGGGGAGCTGTTTTTT
TRBD1	TRBV14	NA	TRBJ1-5	CASSQDLGTGDQPQHF	TGTGCCAGCAGCCAAGATCTAGGGACAGGGGACCAGCCCCAGCATTTT
TRBD2	TRBV18	NA	TRBJ2-7	CASSRGGSSYEQYF	TGTGCCAGCTCACGGGGAGGGAGTTCCTACGAGCAGTACTTC
TRBD2	TRBV5-1	NA	TRBJ2-3	CASSERAGKDTQYF	TGCGCCAGCAGCGAGAGAGCGGGAAAGGATACGCAGTATTTT
NA	TRBV6-1	NA	TRBJ1-5	CASSFTQGGQPQHF	TGTGCCAGCAGTTTCACCCAGGGAGGGCAGCCCCAGCATTTT
TRBD2	TRBV11-3	few	TRBJ2-1	CASSPYLAGEGEQFF	TGTGCCAGCAGCCCCTACCTAGCGGGAGAAGGAGAGCAGTTCTTC
TRBD2	TRBV28	NA	TRBJ2-7	CASSSRAGGGEQYF	TGTGCCAGCAGTTCCCGAGCGGGAGGTGGCGAGCAGTACTTC
NA	TRBV24-1	few	TRBJ2-1	CATSDTSGRNYNEQFF	TGTGCCACCAGTGATACCAGCGGGCGTAATTACAATGAGCAGTTCTTC
TRBD1	TRBV7-2	NA	TRBJ2-3	CASSLLGQPTKVADTQYF	TGTGCCAGCAGCTTACTGGGACAGCCCACCAAGGTTGCAGATACGCAGTATTTT
TRBD2	TRBV5-1	NA	TRBJ2-5	CASSPRGREETQYF	TGCGCCAGCAGCCCTAGAGGGAGGGAAGAGACCCAGTACTTC
TRBD2	TRBV25-1	NA	TRBJ2-2	CASSNRGGANTGELFF	TGTGCCAGCAGTAATCGGGGGGGCGCGAACACCGGGGAGCTGTTTTTT
NA	TRBV28	NA	TRBJ2-6	CASSLDSSGANVLTF	TGTGCCAGCAGTCTGGACAGCTCTGGGGCCAACGTCCTGACTTTC
TRBD2	TRBV14	once	TRBJ2-1	CASSQDRLAREQFF	TGTGCCAGCAGCCAAGATAGACTAGCTCGGGAGCAGTTCTTC
NA	TRBV5-1	once	TRBJ2-6	CASSSEIGANVLTF	TGCGCCAGCAGCTCCGAGATTGGGGCCAACGTCCTGACTTTC
NA	TRBV3-1/TRBV3-2	once	TRBJ2-7	CASSQDWAGASYEQYF	TGTGCCAGCAGCCAAGATTGGGCAGGGGCTTCCTACGAGCAGTACTTC